A selection of T cell receptor beta chains follows, all from one sample in a study of cytomegalovirus exposure and HLA in healthy donors. TCRdb keeps only in-frame clones here, not all; method: immunoSEQ multiplex PCR. The data contain about 87,000 clones, 74% of them seen just once; the ten biggest clones take up 20% to 25%. Sequencing was carried out using PBMCs. The source is a man between 25 and 39 years old in good health and CMV-seropositive. Each CDR3 is given with its conserved first and last residue. The D gene is left open where the match is weak. Only some rows state a clone size, as once, few, many or a class for expanded clones.

>TRBJ1-5|TRBD1|-|TRBV28
TGTGCCAGCATCCCGACGGGACAGCGCAATCAGCCCCAGCATTTT
CASIPTGQRNQPQHF
>TRBJ2-7|TRBD1|-|TRBV5-4
TGTGCCAGCAGCCTCGGACAGGGGGACGAGCAGTACTTC
CASSLGQGDEQYF
>TRBJ1-1|-|-|TRBV9
TGTGCCAGCAGCGCCAGGGGAGGGGCTGACACTGAAGCTTTCTTT
CASSARGGADTEAFF
>TRBJ1-3|-|-|TRBV4-1
TGCGCCAGCAGCCAGAGGAGCTCTGGAAACACCATATATTTT
CASSQRSSGNTIYF
>TRBJ1-5|-|few|TRBV28
TGTGCCAGCACCCAAAGGGGGGGTAGCAATCAGCCCCAGCATTTT
CASTQRGGSNQPQHF
>TRBJ1-1|-|-|TRBV7-2
TGTGCCAGCAGCTTAGTGGGGGGGGAGGTTGAAGCTTTCTTT
CASSLVGGEVEAFF
>TRBJ2-2|TRBD1|-|TRBV4-2
TGTGCCAGCAGCCGATCGACAGGGGAGGACACCGGGGAGCTGTTTTTT
CASSRSTGEDTGELFF
>TRBJ2-1|TRBD2|-|TRBV5-6
TGTGCCAGCAGGTTAGCGGGAGGGCCGGATGAGCAGTTCTTC
CASRLAGGPDEQFF
>TRBJ2-3|-|few|TRBV30
TGTGCCTGGAGGACTACCTCTGGGACAGATACGCAGTATTTT
CAWRTTSGTDTQYF
>TRBJ1-1|-|-|TRBV5-1
TGCGCCAGCATTCAGGGAGGGGCTCCGAACACTGAAGCTTTCTTT
CASIQGGAPNTEAFF
>TRBJ2-7|TRBD2|-|TRBV11-2
TGTGCCAGCGTCAGAACTAGCGGGAGTAGGGACGAGCAGTACTTC
CASVRTSGSRDEQYF
>TRBJ1-5|-|-|TRBV19
TGTGCCAGTAGTATCGGGAGGGGCCAACTCAACAAGGATAGCAATCAGCCCCAGCATTTT
CASSIGRGQLNKDSNQPQHF
>TRBJ1-5|-|-|TRBV5-1
TGCGCCAGCAGTATACAGGGCGATCCCAATCAGCCCCAGAATTTT
CASSIQGDPNQPQNF
>TRBJ2-7|-|-|TRBV5-4
TGTGCCAGCAGCTATGACAGGTCGGACGAGCAGTACTTC
CASSYDRSDEQYF
>TRBJ1-4|-|-|TRBV6-6
TGTGCCAGCAGTTACATGAGTAATGAAAAACTGTTTTTT
CASSYMSNEKLFF
>TRBJ2-3|TRBD2|-|TRBV5-1
TGCGCCAGCAGCTTGGGACTAGCGGGAGGTACGCAGTATTTT
CASSLGLAGGTQYF
>TRBJ2-1|TRBD2|-|TRBV7-2
TGTGCCAGCAGCTTAGCGCTAAGCGGGAGTTCCTACAATGAGCAGTTCTTC
CASSLALSGSSYNEQFF
>TRBJ1-2|-|-|TRBV14
TGTGCCAGCAGCCCGCACCGGGGGAACTATGGCTACACCTTC
CASSPHRGNYGYTF
>TRBJ2-7|-|once|TRBV15
TGTGCCACCAGTGCTAGGGCCTCGGGGTACGAGCAGTACTTC
CATSARASGYEQYF
>TRBJ2-1|-|-|TRBV6-7
TGTGCCAGCAGTTACTCGGGCCGGGGCAATGAGCAGTTCTTC
CASSYSGRGNEQFF